This T cell receptor (beta chain) originates from a study of beta chain features in type 1 diabetes. Study-level results: Shorter TCRB CDR3s, moderately but significantly so, marked every one of the four CD4+ subsets in Type 1 diabetes patients.

Heparinised blood was drawn once per donor, averaging roughly 0.11 L. Via CD45RO/CCR7/CD25/CD127/CD95/CD27, cells of the CD4+ naive, central memory, regulatory and stem cell-like memory subsets were sorted. Sequenced material consisted of expressed TCRB transcripts (all of the isolated RNA was reverse transcribed). Clones were sequenced by immunoSEQ multiplex PCR, and TCRdb holds only the in-frame ones, with some missing. The sample consists of roughly 120,000 clones, approximately 37% of them appearing once. This CDR3 has 12 residues. Looked up from germline, CDR1 is MNHNS and CDR2 is SASEGT. V was clipped by 3 bases and J by 11 bases, with 10 bases between them. Details on this clone: Its antigen remains unidentified.

The sample comprised stem cell memory CD4+ T cells from blood. The chain combines TRBV6-1 with TRBJ1-4; no definite D call. This TCR came from a woman under 30 in good health. The CDR3 bases are TGTGCCAGCAGTGACAGACTTCGGAAACTGTTTTTT. Translated, it gives CASSDRLRKLFF.